This entry lists 32 T cell receptor beta chains sequenced from one sample in a study of identical twins. TCRdb ran MiXCR on the 5' RACE reads and lists one entry per CDR3 protein. The sample shows fewer than 650,000 distinct CDR3 sequences, nearly 10% of them seen only once. Another study also made use of these data, one on yellow fever vaccine responses in identical twins.

Material for sequencing was PBMCs. The receptors shown here come from a young woman in good health.

This clonotype was recorded many times. The chain joins TRBV29-1 to TRBJ2-1, with 10 bases matching TRBD2. The V gene end was trimmed by 0 bases and the J gene end by 2 bases; junction bases not matched to a gene: 1. CDR1 and CDR2 from the germline V gene are SQVTM and ANQGSEA. The CDR3 runs 15 residues. The CDR3 DNA sequence: TGCAGCGTTGAAGATGGACTAGCGGCCTACAATGAGCAGTTCTTC. As protein: CSVEDGLAAYNEQFF.

The chain combines TRBV7-9 with TRBJ1-2, with TRBD1 matching 7 bases. With V trimmed by 4 bases and J by 5 bases, 10 bases remained unmatched. Per germline, CDR1 SEHNR and CDR2 FQNEAQ (reference sequence). CDR3 size: 15 residues. The CDR3 reads CASSSSGTALYGYTF. The CDR3 DNA is TGTGCCAGCAGCTCGTCCGGGACAGCCTTATATGGCTACACCTTC.

The rearrangement uses TRBV18 and TRBJ1-1, with D perhaps matching TRBD1 (6 bases). The ends were cut back, 3 bases at V and 0 bases at J, with 14 bases in the middle. The CDR3 length is 16 residues. The V gene's germline CDR1 is KGHSH and CDR2 LQKENI. CDR3 sequence (DNA): TGTGCCAGCTCACCGATACCGGACAGTTTGAACACTGAAGCTTTCTTT. It encodes CASSPIPDSLNTEAFF.

This clonotype was detected many times. This chain connects TRBV29-1 to TRBJ1-2, with 9 bases aligning to TRBD1. Trimming at V came to 0 bases and at J to 4 bases, leaving 12 bases not matched to a gene. This CDR3 contains 17 residues. Looked up from germline, CDR1 is SQVTM and CDR2 is ANQGSEA. Here the CDR3 DNA reads TGCAGCGTTGAAGACCCACCGGACAGGGGATTAAGCTATGGCTACACCTTC. Translation: CSVEDPPDRGLSYGYTF.

This clonotype was seen many times. The chain combines TRBV2 with TRBJ2-5; TRBD1 agrees at 10 bases. The CDR3 spans 14 residues. V was pared by 3 bases and J by 5 bases, with 3 bases of the junction left unmatched. Germline V CDR1 and CDR2: SNHLY, FYNNEI. As DNA, the CDR3 is TGTGCCAGCAGTGAGACAGGGGGCTTGGAGACCCAGTACTTC. This codes for CASSETGGLETQYF.

This clonotype has more than one count but fewer than ten. This chain connects TRBV7-3 to TRBJ2-3; perhaps TRBD2 as D (7 bases). The germline V and J ends were trimmed by 3 bases and 1 base, with 11 bases remaining between them. Germline V lookup: CDR1 SGHTA, CDR2 FQGTGA. The CDR3 has 15 amino acids. The CDR3, as DNA: TGTGCCAGCAGCTTTGGGGGGGCCGGCACAGATACGCAGTATTTT. Residues: CASSFGGAGTDTQYF.

This clonotype was found many times. The chain carries TRBV10-3 and TRBJ2-7, with D perhaps matching TRBD1 (6 bases). The CDR3 spans 13 residues. Germline V gene data show CDR1 as ENHRY and CDR2 as SYGVKD. Trimming pared 7 bases from V and 0 bases from J, leaving 10 bases between. The CDR3 sequence is CAINRDTSYEQYF. CDR3 coding DNA: TGTGCCATCAACCGGGACACCTCCTACGAGCAGTACTTC.

V is TRBV29-1 and J is TRBJ2-7, with 8 bases matching TRBD1. The CDR3 length is 14 residues. From germline, CDR1 is SQVTM and CDR2 ANQGSEA. V lost 3 bases to trimming and J lost 6 bases; unmatched junction nucleotides: 10. CDR3 region: CSVEAGGVNAEQYF. For the CDR3, the DNA is TGCAGCGTTGAGGCAGGGGGCGTGAACGCCGAGCAGTACTTC.

This clonotype was seen a handful of times. J is TRBJ2-7 and V is TRBV11-2; 8 nucleotides align to TRBD2. Germline V gene sequence: CDR1 SGHAT, CDR2 FQNNGV. The CDR3 is made up of 18 amino acids. The J segment lost 6 bases and the V segment lost 2 bases, leaving 18 bases of the junction unmatched. The DNA for the CDR3 is TGTGCCAGCAGCTTAATGTCGGGGGGGCGGTCCTTTGACGTCGAGCAGTACTTC. It translates to CASSLMSGGRSFDVEQYF. Together with reference TRBV11-2 and TRBJ2-7, the CDR3 gives the full variable domain: EAGVAQSPRYKIIEKRQSVAFWCNPISGHATLYWYQQILGQGPKLLIQFQNNGVVDDSQLPKDRFSAERLKGVDSTLKIQPAKLEDSAVYLCASSLMSGGRSFDVEQYFGPGTRLTVT.

This clonotype showed up many times. V is TRBV14 and J is TRBJ2-1, with D possibly TRBD2 on 5 matching bases. The CDR3 spans 16 residues. CDR1 is SGHDN and CDR2 is FVKESK in the germline V gene. Trimming took 4 bases from V and 8 from J, leaving 21 bases between them. The CDR3 nucleotides are TGTGCCAGCAGCCGGTGGGAGTCTAGTGCACTTGATGAGCAGTTCTTC. Protein: CASSRWESSALDEQFF.

The V gene is TRBV12-3 or TRBV12-4, the J gene TRBJ2-7; 8 bases align to TRBD1. V lost 8 bases and J lost 3; bases outside the gene matches: 9. This CDR3 comprises 14 residues. CDR3 protein: CASGGGTGFYEQYF. CDR3 bases: TGTGCCAGCGGAGGCGGGACAGGTTTCTACGAGCAGTACTTC.

J is TRBJ2-1 and V is TRBV11-2; 11 bases align to TRBD2. This CDR3 region has 16 residues. J was trimmed by 7 bases and V by 0 bases; bases with no gene match: 5. Germline V gene sequence: CDR1 SGHAT, CDR2 FQNNGV. Written as DNA, the CDR3 is TGTGCCAGCAGCTTAGAAAGACTAGCGGGATTAAATGAGCAGTTCTTC. Translating it yields CASSLERLAGLNEQFF.

In its sample, this clonotype was seen a few times. The rearrangement links TRBV5-6 to TRBJ2-7; either TRBD1 or TRBD2 may fit D (5 bases each). Trimming left V 4 bases short and J 2 bases short, with 13 bases between. This CDR3 has 14 amino acids. The germline CDR1 and CDR2 sequences are SGHDT and YYEEEE. The CDR3 bases are TGTGCCAGCAGCCGGGACGGAAGGCCCTACGAGCAGTACTTC. It yields the protein CASSRDGRPYEQYF.

A few counts support this clonotype. This chain connects TRBV4-2 to TRBJ2-7; the D is unclear. The CDR3 contains 13 residues. Germline V gene data show CDR1 as LGHNA and CDR2 as YNFKEQ. Trimming took off 0 bases at V and 2 bases at J, with 5 bases between the two ends. The CDR3 protein is CASSQDLPYEQYF. In nucleotides, the CDR3 is TGTGCCAGCAGCCAAGATCTGCCCTACGAGCAGTACTTC.

This clonotype was recorded many times. The chain has TRBV7-2 and TRBJ2-7, with D unclear. Germline values: CDR1 SGHTA, CDR2 FQGNSA. The CDR3 is 12 residues long. Trimming cost V 2 bases and J 0 bases, with 2 bases left between them. CDR3 sequence: CASSLISYEQYF. In DNA form, the CDR3 reads TGTGCCAGCAGCTTAATCTCCTACGAGCAGTACTTC.

This clonotype was seen a few times. The V and J genes are TRBV9 and TRBJ2-7; perhaps TRBD1 as D (5 bases). Trimming removed 0 bases at V and 0 bases at J, with 7 bases between. Germline CDR1 is SGDLS and CDR2 is YYNGEE. The CDR3 length is 14 residues. In DNA form, the CDR3 reads TGTGCCAGCAGCGTAGCCGGACACTCCTACGAGCAGTACTTC. It specifies CASSVAGHSYEQYF. The complete variable domain, with remaining parts taken from reference TRBV9 and TRBJ2-7, reads DSGVTQTPKHLITATGQRVTLRCSPRSGDLSVYWYQQSLDQGLQFLIQYYNGEERAKGNILERFSAQQFPDLHSELNLSSLELGDSALYFCASSVAGHSYEQYFGPGTRLTVT.

This clonotype occurred a few times. This rearrangement joins TRBV20-1 to TRBJ1-1; maybe TRBD1 (5 bases). CDR1 and CDR2 (germline): DFQATT, SNEGSKA (reference sequence). The CDR3 contains 13 residues. Trimming pared 1 base from V and 2 bases from J, leaving 8 bases between. CDR3 in amino acids: CSARVGVNTEAFF. CDR3 coding DNA: TGCAGTGCTAGAGTAGGGGTAAACACTGAAGCTTTCTTT.

This clonotype was recorded at least ten times. CDR3 protein: CASRMGTEAFF. Written as DNA, the CDR3 is TGTGCCAGCCGTATGGGCACTGAAGCTTTCTTT. The chain has TRBV6-5 and TRBJ1-1; D call uncertain. CDR3 length: 11 residues. V lost 8 bases and J 4 bases, leaving 8 bases between the germline ends. Germline lookup yields CDR1 MNHEY and CDR2 SVGAGI.

V usage is TRBV19 and J usage is TRBJ2-7, with D possibly TRBD2 on 6 matching bases. The CDR3 spans 20 residues. CDR1 and CDR2 (germline): LNHDA, SQIVND (reference sequence). The germline V and J ends were trimmed by 0 bases and 3 bases, with 27 bases remaining between them. This CDR3 is CASSIDPARKRDSTRYEQYF. CDR3 bases: TGTGCCAGTAGTATAGATCCCGCCAGGAAACGGGACTCAACTCGCTACGAGCAGTACTTC.

This clonotype was detected only a few times. The chain combines TRBV19 with TRBJ2-7; unclear D gene. V was cut by 3 bases and J by 4 bases, with 7 bases left in between. This CDR3 has 12 amino acids. Germline lookup yields CDR1 LNHDA and CDR2 SQIVND (reference sequence). The CDR3 DNA reads as TGTGCCAGTAGTATGCCGGGTTACGAGCAGTACTTC. Translating it yields CASSMPGYEQYF.

In its sample, this clonotype was seen a few times. V gene TRBV6-5 combines with J gene TRBJ2-1; D gene uncertain. Germline values: CDR1 MNHEY, CDR2 SVGAGI. V lost 2 bases to trimming and J lost 0 bases, with 11 bases between them. The CDR3 is made up of 16 amino acids. The CDR3 DNA follows: TGTGCCAGCAGTTACCCAGAGCCATTCTCCTACAATGAGCAGTTCTTC. It is translated as CASSYPEPFSYNEQFF.

The genes are TRBV2 and TRBJ1-3; D gene ambiguous. Germline-derived CDR1 and CDR2 are SNHLY and FYNNEI. The CDR3 extends over 13 amino acids. The germline V and J ends were trimmed by 5 bases and 0 bases, with 5 bases remaining between them. Written as DNA, the CDR3 is TGTGCCAGCAGTCGGAACTCTGGAAACACCATATATTTT. This codes for CASSRNSGNTIYF.

There are many counts of this clonotype. This chain uses TRBV6-5 with TRBJ1-6, with D uncertain. Germline lookup yields CDR1 MNHEY and CDR2 SVGAGI. Deletions cut 2 bases from V and 6 bases from J, with 14 bases between. The CDR3 spans 16 residues. The CDR3 nucleotides are TGTGCCAGCAGTTACAAGGGCCAGGCGCCTAATTCACCCCTCCACTTT. This sequence encodes CASSYKGQAPNSPLHF.

This clonotype occurred many times. This chain links TRBV5-6 with TRBJ2-1, with a tentative D call TRBD2 (5 bases). The CDR3 length is 15 residues. Trimming took 4 bases from V and 9 from J, leaving 20 bases between them. The germline V gene encodes CDR1 SGHDT and CDR2 YYEEEE. The CDR3 loop reads CASSLHNGGPSEQFF. The CDR3 coding sequence is TGTGCCAGCAGCCTGCATAACGGCGGGCCGAGTGAGCAGTTCTTC.

The chain recombines TRBV30 with TRBJ2-7, with 10 positions matching TRBD2. Germline V gene sequence: CDR1 GTSNPN, CDR2 SVGIG (reference sequence). V lost 8 bases, J lost 2 bases, and 6 bases stayed unmatched. CDR3 length: 13 amino acids. The DNA for the CDR3 is TGTGCCGCGGGACTAGCGATGACCTACGAGCAGTACTTC. The encoded protein is CAAGLAMTYEQYF.

This clonotype occurred a few times. The J gene is TRBJ2-1, the V gene TRBV7-9; 8 positions agree with TRBD2. With 3 bases clipped from V and 6 bases from J, the junction kept 4 bases outside the gene matches. The length of the CDR3 is 14 residues. Germline CDR1 SEHNR, CDR2 FQNEAQ (reference sequence). CDR3 nucleotides: TGTGCCAGCAGCTTCGCCGGGAGGGTCAATGAGCAGTTCTTC. This gives the protein CASSFAGRVNEQFF.

V and J are TRBV27 and TRBJ2-2, with no clear D. Germline values: CDR1 MNHEY, CDR2 SMNVEV (reference sequence). This CDR3 comprises 17 residues. The V gene lost 7 bases and the J gene lost 0 bases, with 18 bases spanning the gap. The CDR3 spells CASNPLSAVANTGELFF. The CDR3 DNA sequence: TGTGCCAGCAACCCCCTTAGTGCGGTTGCGAACACCGGGGAGCTGTTTTTT.

This clonotype appeared many times. The rearrangement uses TRBV5-1 and TRBJ2-1; D remains ambiguous. V shed 0 bases and J shed 8 bases, with 6 bases lying between them. Germline CDR1 SGHRS, CDR2 YFSETQ. The CDR3 is made up of 12 amino acids. The CDR3 sequence: CASSLVADEQFF. In DNA, the CDR3 is TGCGCCAGCAGCTTGGTTGCGGATGAGCAGTTCTTC. Full variable domain (remainder filled in from reference TRBV5-1 and TRBJ2-1): KAGVTQTPRYLIKTRGQQVTLSCSPISGHRSVSWYQQTPGQGLQFLFEYFSETQRNKGNFPGRFSGRQFSNSRSEMNVSTLELGDSALYLCASSLVADEQFFGPGTRLTVL.

This clonotype turned up a few times. This chain links TRBV12-3 or TRBV12-4 with TRBJ2-4; TRBD1 matches at 9 bases. Trimming took 6 bases from V and 0 from J; bases not matched to a gene: 12. The CDR3 length is 18 residues. CDR3 amino acids: CASSPQGQGILAKNIQYF. DNA for the CDR3: TGTGCCAGCAGCCCTCAGGGACAGGGAATTTTAGCCAAAAACATTCAGTACTTC.

V usage is TRBV20-1 and J usage is TRBJ2-7, with 14 bases identical to TRBD2. The CDR3 totals 15 residues. V gave up 3 bases and J gave up 3 bases; unmatched junction bases: 4. Germline V gives CDR1 DFQATT, CDR2 SNEGSKA (reference sequence). Written as DNA, the CDR3 is TGCAGTGCTAGGAGCGGGACTAGCGGGAGCTACGAGCAGTACTTC. Translating gives CSARSGTSGSYEQYF.

The chain employs TRBV6-2 or TRBV6-3 and TRBJ2-2, with D perhaps TRBD1 or TRBD2 (6 bases each). Germline CDR1 and CDR2: MNHEY and SVGEGT. The CDR3 sequence is 16 residues long. Trimming left V 1 base short and J 6 bases short, with 15 bases between. The CDR3 sequence: CASSYYGGLGAGELFF. The CDR3 DNA is TGTGCCAGCAGTTACTATGGGGGGCTGGGTGCCGGGGAGCTGTTTTTT.

This sequence joins TRBV20-1 and TRBJ1-6; the D gene is possibly TRBD1 (5 bases). The CDR3 contains 16 residues. The V end was cut by 1 base, the J end by 4 bases, with 14 bases between. CDR1 is DFQATT, CDR2 SNEGSKA, per germline (reference sequence). The CDR3 sequence is CSARGDEGVYNSPLHF. CDR3 nucleotides: TGCAGTGCTAGAGGGGACGAGGGTGTATATAATTCACCCCTCCACTTT.